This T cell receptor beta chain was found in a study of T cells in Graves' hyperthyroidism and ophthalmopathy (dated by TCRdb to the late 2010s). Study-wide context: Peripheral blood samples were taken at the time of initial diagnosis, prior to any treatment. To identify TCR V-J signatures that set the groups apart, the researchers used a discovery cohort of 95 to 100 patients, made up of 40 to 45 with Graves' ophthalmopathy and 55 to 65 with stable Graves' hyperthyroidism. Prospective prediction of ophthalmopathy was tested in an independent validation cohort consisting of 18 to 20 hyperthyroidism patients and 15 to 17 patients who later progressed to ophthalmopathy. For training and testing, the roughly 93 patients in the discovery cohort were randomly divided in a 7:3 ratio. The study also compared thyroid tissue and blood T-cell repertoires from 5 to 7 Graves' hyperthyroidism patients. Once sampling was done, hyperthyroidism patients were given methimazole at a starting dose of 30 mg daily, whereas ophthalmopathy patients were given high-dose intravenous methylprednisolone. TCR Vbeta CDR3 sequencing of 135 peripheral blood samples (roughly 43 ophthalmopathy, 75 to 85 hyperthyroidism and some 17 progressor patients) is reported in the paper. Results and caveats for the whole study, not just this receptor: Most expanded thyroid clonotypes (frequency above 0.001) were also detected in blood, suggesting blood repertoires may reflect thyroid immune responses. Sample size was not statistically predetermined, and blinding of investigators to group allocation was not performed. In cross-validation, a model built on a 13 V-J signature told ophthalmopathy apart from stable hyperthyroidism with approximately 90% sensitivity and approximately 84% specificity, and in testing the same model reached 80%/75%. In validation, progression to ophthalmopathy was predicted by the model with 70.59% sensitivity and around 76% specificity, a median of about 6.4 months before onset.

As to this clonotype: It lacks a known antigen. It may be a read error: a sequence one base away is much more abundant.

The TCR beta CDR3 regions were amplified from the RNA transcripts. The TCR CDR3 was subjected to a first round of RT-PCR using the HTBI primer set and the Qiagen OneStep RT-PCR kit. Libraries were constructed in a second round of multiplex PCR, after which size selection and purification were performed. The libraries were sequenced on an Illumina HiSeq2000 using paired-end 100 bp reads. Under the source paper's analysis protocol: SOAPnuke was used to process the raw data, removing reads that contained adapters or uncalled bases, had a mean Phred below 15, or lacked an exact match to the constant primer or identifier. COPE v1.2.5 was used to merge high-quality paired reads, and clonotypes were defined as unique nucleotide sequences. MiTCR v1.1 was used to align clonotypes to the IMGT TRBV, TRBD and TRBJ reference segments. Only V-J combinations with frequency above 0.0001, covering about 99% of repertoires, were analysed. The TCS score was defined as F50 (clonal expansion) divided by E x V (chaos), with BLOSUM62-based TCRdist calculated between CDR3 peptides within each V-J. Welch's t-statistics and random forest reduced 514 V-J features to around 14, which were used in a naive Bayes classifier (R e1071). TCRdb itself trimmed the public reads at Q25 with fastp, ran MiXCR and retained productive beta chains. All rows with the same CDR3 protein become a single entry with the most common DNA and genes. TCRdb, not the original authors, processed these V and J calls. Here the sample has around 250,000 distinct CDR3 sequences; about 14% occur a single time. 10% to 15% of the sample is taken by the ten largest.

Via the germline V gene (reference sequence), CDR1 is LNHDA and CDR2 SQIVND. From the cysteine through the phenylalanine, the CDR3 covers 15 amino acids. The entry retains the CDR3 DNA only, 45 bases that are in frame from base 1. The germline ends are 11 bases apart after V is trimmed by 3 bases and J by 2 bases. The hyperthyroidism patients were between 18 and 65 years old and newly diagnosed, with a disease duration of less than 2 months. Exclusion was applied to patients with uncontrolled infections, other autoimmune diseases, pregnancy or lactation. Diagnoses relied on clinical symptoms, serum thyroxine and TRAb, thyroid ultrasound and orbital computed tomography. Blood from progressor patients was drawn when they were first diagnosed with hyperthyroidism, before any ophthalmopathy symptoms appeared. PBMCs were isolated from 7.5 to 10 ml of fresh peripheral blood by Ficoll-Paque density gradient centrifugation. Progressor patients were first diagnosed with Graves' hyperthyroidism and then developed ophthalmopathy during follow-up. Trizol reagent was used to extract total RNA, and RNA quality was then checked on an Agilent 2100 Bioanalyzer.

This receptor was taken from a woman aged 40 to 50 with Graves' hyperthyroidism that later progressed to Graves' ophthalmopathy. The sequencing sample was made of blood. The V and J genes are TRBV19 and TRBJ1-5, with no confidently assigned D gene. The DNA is TGTGCCAGTAGTATTGTTTTGGGTGGCAATCAGCCCCAGCATTTT. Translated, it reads CASSIVLGGNQPQHF.